The rows below give T cell receptor beta chains drawn from one sample of a study of neurological immune-mediated disorders. TCRdb used MiXCR to reprocess the 5' RACE reads, holding one entry per CDR3 protein. The sample has under 75,000 distinct CDR3 sequences, 3% to 4% seen once. Sequenced input: PBMCs. The receptors stem from a woman aged 60-75 years with multiple sclerosis. Each CDR3 is given without its conserved first and last residue. Not every row has a clone size; where given, it reads once, few, many or a size class.

cdr3_aa	j_call	v_call	clone_size	cdr3_length
ASSPWSIGQAGFGYT	TRBJ1-2	TRBV27	many	15
ASSRPKGRGTYGYT	TRBJ1-2	TRBV18	many	14
ASSDRGEQY	TRBJ2-7	TRBV2	many	9
ASSLLATGDGNTIY	TRBJ1-3	TRBV7-9	many	14
SAVNPRSTDTQY	TRBJ2-3	TRBV20-1	many	12
ASSFLPGGSYEQY	TRBJ2-7	TRBV7-9	many	13
ASSPHKRETEAF	TRBJ1-1	TRBV4-1	many	12
ASSDQGRYKETQY	TRBJ2-5	TRBV6-6	many	13
ASSLTGPRSSGELF	TRBJ2-2	TRBV12-3/TRBV12-4	many	14
ASSDPSGLGQVTDTQY	TRBJ2-3	TRBV6-5	many	16
DSSTSYNEQF	TRBJ2-1	TRBV9	few	10
AISGGTSGTDTQY	TRBJ2-3	TRBV10-3	many	13
SAEPGAIDTQY	TRBJ2-3	TRBV20-1	many	11
ASRAGRFIYGYT	TRBJ1-2	TRBV12-3/TRBV12-4	-	12
SARQGAYYGYT	TRBJ1-2	TRBV20-1	many	11
AISESAGADAGELF	TRBJ2-2	TRBV10-3	many	14
SARAPGTSGETQY	TRBJ2-5	TRBV20-1	-	13
ASSTRTWGNTEAF	TRBJ1-1	TRBV5-6	many	13
ASSLADSGGLSEQY	TRBJ2-7	TRBV5-1	many	14
ASSRQINQPQH	TRBJ1-5	TRBV6-5	many	11
ASSQLAGVEQY	TRBJ2-7	TRBV3-1	many	11
AILSPWMTEAF	TRBJ1-1	TRBV12-3/TRBV12-4	many	11
SASPEGRRDTQY	TRBJ2-3	TRBV20-1	few	12
ASYPQRAGEDEQF	TRBJ2-1	TRBV5-4	-	13
ASSLKSYEQY	TRBJ2-7	TRBV7-9	many	10